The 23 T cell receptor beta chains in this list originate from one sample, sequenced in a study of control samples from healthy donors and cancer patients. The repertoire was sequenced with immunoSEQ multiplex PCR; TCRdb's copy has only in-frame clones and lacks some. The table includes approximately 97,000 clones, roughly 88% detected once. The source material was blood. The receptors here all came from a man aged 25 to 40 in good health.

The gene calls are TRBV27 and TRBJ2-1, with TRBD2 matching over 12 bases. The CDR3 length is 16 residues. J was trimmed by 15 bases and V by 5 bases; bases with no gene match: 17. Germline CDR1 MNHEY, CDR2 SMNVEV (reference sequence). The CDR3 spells CASSRLLAGGLTGWFF. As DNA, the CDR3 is TGTGCCAGCAGTCGACTACTAGCGGGAGGCCTGACTGGGTGGTTCTTC.

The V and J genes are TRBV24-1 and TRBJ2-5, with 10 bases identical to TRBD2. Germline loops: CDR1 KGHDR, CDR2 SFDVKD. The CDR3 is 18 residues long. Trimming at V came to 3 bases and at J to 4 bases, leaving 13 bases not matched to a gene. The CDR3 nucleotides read TGTGCCACCAGTGATGCCAGCGGGAGGGCCTGGGGTCTAGAGACCCAGTACTTC. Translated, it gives CATSDASGRAWGLETQYF.

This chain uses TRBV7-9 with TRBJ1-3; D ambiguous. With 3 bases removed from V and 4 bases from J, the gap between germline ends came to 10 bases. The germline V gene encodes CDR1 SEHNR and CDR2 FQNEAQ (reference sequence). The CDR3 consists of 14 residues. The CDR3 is CASSFPGRGNTIYF. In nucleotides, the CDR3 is TGTGCCAGCAGCTTCCCAGGCAGAGGAAACACCATATATTTT.

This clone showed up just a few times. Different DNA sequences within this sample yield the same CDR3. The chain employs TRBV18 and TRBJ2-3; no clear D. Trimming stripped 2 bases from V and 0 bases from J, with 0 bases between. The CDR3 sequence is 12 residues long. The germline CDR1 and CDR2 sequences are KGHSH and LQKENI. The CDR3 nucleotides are TGTGCCAGCTCACCAAGCACAGATACGCAGTATTTT. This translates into CASSPSTDTQYF.

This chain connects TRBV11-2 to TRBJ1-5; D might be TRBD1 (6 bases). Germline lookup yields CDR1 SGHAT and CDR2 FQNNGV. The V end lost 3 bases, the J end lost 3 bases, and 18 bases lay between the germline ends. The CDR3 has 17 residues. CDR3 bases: TGTGCCAGCAGCTTCATACAACACAGGGACCCCAATCAGCCCCAGCATTTT. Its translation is CASSFIQHRDPNQPQHF. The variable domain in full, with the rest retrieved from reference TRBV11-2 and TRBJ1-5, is EAGVAQSPRYKIIEKRQSVAFWCNPISGHATLYWYQQILGQGPKLLIQFQNNGVVDDSQLPKDRFSAERLKGVDSTLKIQPAKLEDSAVYLCASSFIQHRDPNQPQHFGDGTRLSIL.

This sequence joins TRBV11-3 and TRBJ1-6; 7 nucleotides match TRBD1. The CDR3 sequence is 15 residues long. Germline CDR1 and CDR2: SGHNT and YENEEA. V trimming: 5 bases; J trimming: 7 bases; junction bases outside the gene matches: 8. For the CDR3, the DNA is TGTGCCAGCAGCGATTTCGGGACAGCCAATTCACCCCTCCACTTT. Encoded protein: CASSDFGTANSPLHF.

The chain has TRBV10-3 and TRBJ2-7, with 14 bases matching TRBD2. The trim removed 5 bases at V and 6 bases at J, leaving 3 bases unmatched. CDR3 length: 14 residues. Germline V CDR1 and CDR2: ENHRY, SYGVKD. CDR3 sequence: CAISLGLAGVEQYF. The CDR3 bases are TGTGCCATCAGTCTGGGACTAGCGGGAGTCGAGCAGTACTTC.

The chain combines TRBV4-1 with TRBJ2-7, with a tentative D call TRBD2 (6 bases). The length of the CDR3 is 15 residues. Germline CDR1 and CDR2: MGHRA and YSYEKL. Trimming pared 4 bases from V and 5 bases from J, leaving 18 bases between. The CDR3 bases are TGCGCCAGCAGCCCCCCCGGTGGAGGGGCCCACGAGCAGTACTTC. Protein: CASSPPGGGAHEQYF.

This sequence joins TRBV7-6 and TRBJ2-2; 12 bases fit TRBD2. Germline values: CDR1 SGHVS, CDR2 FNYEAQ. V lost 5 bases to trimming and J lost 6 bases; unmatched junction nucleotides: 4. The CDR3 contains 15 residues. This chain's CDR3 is CASSPTSGSPGELFF. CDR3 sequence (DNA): TGTGCCAGCAGCCCGACTAGCGGGAGCCCCGGGGAGCTGTTTTTT.

This CDR3 reads CASTLSGSGYNEQFF. The CDR3 nucleotides read TGTGCCAGTACCCTTAGCGGGAGCGGCTACAATGAGCAGTTCTTC. The chain couples TRBV19 to TRBJ2-1, with TRBD2 matching 9 bases. This CDR3 region has 15 residues. Germline CDR1 is LNHDA and CDR2 is SQIVND (reference sequence). J was trimmed by 3 bases and V by 7 bases; bases with no gene match: 7.

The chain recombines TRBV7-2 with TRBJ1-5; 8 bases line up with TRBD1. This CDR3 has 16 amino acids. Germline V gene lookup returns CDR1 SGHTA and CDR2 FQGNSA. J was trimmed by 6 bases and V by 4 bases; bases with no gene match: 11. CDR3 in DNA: TGTGCCAGCAGCTCCACATCTATGCAGGGGGCTCAGCCCCAGCATTTT. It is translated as CASSSTSMQGAQPQHF.

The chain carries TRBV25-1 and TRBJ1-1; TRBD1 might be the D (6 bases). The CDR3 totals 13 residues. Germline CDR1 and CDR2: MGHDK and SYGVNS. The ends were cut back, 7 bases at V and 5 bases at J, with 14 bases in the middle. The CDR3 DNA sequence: TGTGCCAGCAAACAGGGATCGTGGACTGAAGCTTTCTTT. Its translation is CASKQGSWTEAFF.

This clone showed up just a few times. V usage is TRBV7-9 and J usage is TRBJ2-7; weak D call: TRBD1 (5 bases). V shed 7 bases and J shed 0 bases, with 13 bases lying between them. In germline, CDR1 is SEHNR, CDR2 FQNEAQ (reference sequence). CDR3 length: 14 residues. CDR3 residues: CASKGAQDSYEQYF. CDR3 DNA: TGTGCCAGCAAAGGGGCCCAGGACTCCTACGAGCAGTACTTC.

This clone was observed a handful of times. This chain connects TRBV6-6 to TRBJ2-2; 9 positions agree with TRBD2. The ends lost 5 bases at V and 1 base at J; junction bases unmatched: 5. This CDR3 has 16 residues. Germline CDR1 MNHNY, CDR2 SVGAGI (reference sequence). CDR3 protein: CASSRGLAQNTGELFF. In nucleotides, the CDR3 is TGTGCCAGCAGTCGAGGACTAGCGCAGAACACCGGGGAGCTGTTTTTT.

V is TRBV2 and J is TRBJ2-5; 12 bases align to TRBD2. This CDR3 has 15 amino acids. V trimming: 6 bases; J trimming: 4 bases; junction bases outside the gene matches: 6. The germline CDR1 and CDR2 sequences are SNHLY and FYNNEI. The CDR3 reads CASRRLAGVGETQYF. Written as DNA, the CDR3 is TGTGCCAGCAGGAGACTAGCGGGAGTGGGAGAGACCCAGTACTTC.

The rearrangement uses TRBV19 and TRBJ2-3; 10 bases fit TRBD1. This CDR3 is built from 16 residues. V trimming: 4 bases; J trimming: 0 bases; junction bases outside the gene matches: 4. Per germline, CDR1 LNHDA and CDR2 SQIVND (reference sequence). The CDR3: CASSNSGQGSTDTQYF. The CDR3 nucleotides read TGTGCCAGTAGTAACTCGGGACAGGGGAGCACAGATACGCAGTATTTT.

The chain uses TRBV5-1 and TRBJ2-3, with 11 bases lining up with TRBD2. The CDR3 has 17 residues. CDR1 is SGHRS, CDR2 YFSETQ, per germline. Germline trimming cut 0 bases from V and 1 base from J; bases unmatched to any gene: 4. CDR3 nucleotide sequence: TGCGCCAGCAGCTTGGTACTAGCGGGAGAAGGCACAGATACGCAGTATTTT. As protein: CASSLVLAGEGTDTQYF.

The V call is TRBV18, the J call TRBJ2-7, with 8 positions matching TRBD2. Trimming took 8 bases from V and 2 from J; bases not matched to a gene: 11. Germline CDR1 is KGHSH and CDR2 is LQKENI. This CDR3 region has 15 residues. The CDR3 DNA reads TGTGCCAGCACCGGCGAGCGGGAGAGACCCTACGAGCAGTACTTC. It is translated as CASTGERERPYEQYF.

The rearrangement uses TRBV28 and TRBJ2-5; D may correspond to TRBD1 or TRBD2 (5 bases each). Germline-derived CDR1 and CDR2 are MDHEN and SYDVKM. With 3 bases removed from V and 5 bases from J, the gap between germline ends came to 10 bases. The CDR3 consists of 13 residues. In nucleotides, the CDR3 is TGTGCCAGCAGTTTCAGAGGGGTGGAGACCCAGTACTTC. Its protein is CASSFRGVETQYF.

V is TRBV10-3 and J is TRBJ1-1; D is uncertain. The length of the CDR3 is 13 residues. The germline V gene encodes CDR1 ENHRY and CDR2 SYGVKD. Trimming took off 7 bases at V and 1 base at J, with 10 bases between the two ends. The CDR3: CAIKAVGNTEAFF. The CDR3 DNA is TGTGCCATCAAAGCGGTGGGGAACACTGAAGCTTTCTTT.

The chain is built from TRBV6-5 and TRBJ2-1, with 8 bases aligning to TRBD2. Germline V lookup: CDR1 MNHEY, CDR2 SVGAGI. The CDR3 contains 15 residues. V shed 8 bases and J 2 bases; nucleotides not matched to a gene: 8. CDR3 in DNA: TGTGCCAGCTCTCGGGAGGGGTTGACCTACAATGAGCAGTTCTTC. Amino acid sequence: CASSREGLTYNEQFF.

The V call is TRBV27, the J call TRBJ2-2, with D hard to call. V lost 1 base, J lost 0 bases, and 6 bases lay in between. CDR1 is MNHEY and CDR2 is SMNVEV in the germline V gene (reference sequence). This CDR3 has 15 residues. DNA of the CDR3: TGTGCCAGCAGTTTATTTCTAGCGAACACCGGGGAGCTGTTTTTT. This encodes CASSLFLANTGELFF.

The DNA of the CDR3 is TGCGCCAGCAGCTCAATCGGGACTAGCGGGAGTCCAGCCTACAATGAGCAGTTCTTC. Protein product: CASSSIGTSGSPAYNEQFF. The chain links TRBV5-1 to TRBJ2-1; 14 nucleotides match TRBD2. The CDR3 consists of 19 residues. Trimming cost V 3 bases and J 2 bases; bases outside gene matches: 10. The germline V gene has CDR1 SGHRS and CDR2 YFSETQ.